This is a list of T cell receptor beta chains from one sample in a study of blood T cell repertoires in COVID-19. Sequencing was performed with immunoSEQ multiplex PCR; in TCRdb, only in-frame clones are kept and a portion is missing. This sample has some 160,000 clones, with more than 65% found just once. The specimen sequenced was peripheral blood. Receptors originate from a man in his sixties with acute or convalescent COVID-19. CDR3s include the opening cysteine and the closing phenylalanine or tryptophan. D genes are given only for firm matches. Some rows have no size entry. The others give once, few or many, or a class for an expanded clone.

len: 15; j_gene: TRBJ1-1; d_gene: TRBD1; v_gene: TRBV28; abundance: .; CDR3aa: CASTPHGQGDTEAFF; CDR3nt: TGTGCCAGTACCCCTCATGGACAGGGGGACACTGAAGCTTTCTTT
len: 14; j_gene: TRBJ2-7; d_gene: .; v_gene: TRBV18; abundance: .; CDR3aa: CASSGLGGTYEQYF; CDR3nt: TGTGCCAGCTCAGGACTAGGGGGAACCTACGAGCAGTACTTC
len: 15; j_gene: TRBJ2-7; d_gene: TRBD2; v_gene: TRBV2; abundance: .; CDR3aa: CASRPLAGGFYEQYF; CDR3nt: TGTGCCAGCAGGCCACTAGCGGGAGGCTTTTACGAGCAGTACTTC
len: 14; j_gene: TRBJ2-6; d_gene: .; v_gene: TRBV30; abundance: .; CDR3aa: CAWTSRAGANVLTF; CDR3nt: TGTGCCTGGACGTCGAGGGCTGGGGCCAACGTCCTGACTTTC
len: 15; j_gene: TRBJ2-1; d_gene: TRBD2; v_gene: TRBV7-2; abundance: once; CDR3aa: CASSPRTSGTNEQFF; CDR3nt: TGTGCCAGCAGCCCCCGGACTAGCGGGACCAATGAGCAGTTCTTC
len: 13; j_gene: TRBJ2-3; d_gene: .; v_gene: TRBV7-6; abundance: .; CDR3aa: CASSRGTSDTQYF; CDR3nt: TGTGCCAGCAGCCGCGGGACCTCGGATACGCAGTATTTT
len: 16; j_gene: TRBJ1-1; d_gene: TRBD1; v_gene: TRBV19; abundance: .; CDR3aa: CASSLQGPPTRTEAFF; CDR3nt: TGTGCCAGTAGTCTACAGGGGCCCCCCACTCGGACTGAAGCTTTCTTT
len: 11; j_gene: TRBJ2-3; d_gene: .; v_gene: TRBV29-1; abundance: .; CDR3aa: CSVAEADTQYF; CDR3nt: TGCAGCGTGGCGGAAGCAGATACGCAGTATTTT
len: 10; j_gene: TRBJ1-1; d_gene: TRBD1; v_gene: TRBV29-1; abundance: few; CDR3aa: CSVGQGEAFF; CDR3nt: TGCAGCGTGGGACAGGGTGAAGCTTTCTTT
len: 11; j_gene: TRBJ2-7; d_gene: .; v_gene: TRBV12-3/TRBV12-4; abundance: .; CDR3aa: CASSPGSEQYF; CDR3nt: TGTGCCAGCAGTCCGGGGAGCGAGCAGTACTTC
len: 16; j_gene: TRBJ2-1; d_gene: .; v_gene: TRBV11-2; abundance: .; CDR3aa: CASSPRQGGSYNEQFF; CDR3nt: TGTGCCAGCAGCCCCCGACAGGGAGGCTCCTACAATGAGCAGTTCTTC
len: 17; j_gene: TRBJ2-1; d_gene: TRBD2; v_gene: TRBV5-1; abundance: .; CDR3aa: CASSLGGLAGGGYEQFF; CDR3nt: TGCGCCAGCAGCTTGGGGGGACTAGCGGGAGGCGGCTATGAGCAGTTCTTC
len: 16; j_gene: TRBJ1-6; d_gene: TRBD1; v_gene: TRBV9; abundance: .; CDR3aa: CASSAPPGQYNSPLHF; CDR3nt: TGTGCCAGCAGCGCGCCCCCGGGACAGTATAATTCACCCCTCCACTTT
len: 16; j_gene: TRBJ1-6; d_gene: TRBD1; v_gene: TRBV5-1; abundance: .; CDR3aa: CASSLTGTGVNSPLHF; CDR3nt: TGCGCCAGCAGTCTTACCGGGACAGGGGTAAATTCACCCCTCCACTTT
len: 15; j_gene: TRBJ2-5; d_gene: .; v_gene: TRBV3-1/TRBV3-2; abundance: .; CDR3aa: CASSQDWAFLETQYF; CDR3nt: TGTGCCAGCAGCCAAGATTGGGCGTTCCTAGAGACCCAGTACTTC
len: 14; j_gene: TRBJ2-7; d_gene: TRBD1; v_gene: TRBV2; abundance: once; CDR3aa: CASSGGTGFYEQYF; CDR3nt: TGTGCCAGCAGTGGGGGGACAGGGTTTTACGAGCAGTACTTC
len: 13; j_gene: TRBJ1-2; d_gene: .; v_gene: TRBV20-1; abundance: .; CDR3aa: CSASNFRGYGYTF; CDR3nt: TGCAGTGCTAGTAATTTCCGGGGGTATGGCTACACCTTC
len: 15; j_gene: TRBJ1-1; d_gene: TRBD1; v_gene: TRBV19; abundance: .; CDR3aa: CASSTRQGVMTEAFF; CDR3nt: TGTGCCAGTAGTACCCGACAGGGGGTTATGACTGAAGCTTTCTTT
len: 18; j_gene: TRBJ2-5; d_gene: .; v_gene: TRBV6-6; abundance: few; CDR3aa: CASSPGLSGGKGGETQYF; CDR3nt: TGTGCCAGCAGTCCCGGCCTGTCAGGCGGGAAAGGAGGAGAGACCCAGTACTTC
len: 14; j_gene: TRBJ2-5; d_gene: TRBD1; v_gene: TRBV6-1; abundance: once; CDR3aa: CASSEGHRGETQYF; CDR3nt: TGTGCCAGCAGTGAAGGTCACAGGGGGGAGACCCAGTACTTC
len: 14; j_gene: TRBJ2-3; d_gene: .; v_gene: TRBV3-1/TRBV3-2; abundance: .; CDR3aa: CASSPTRLFNTQYF; CDR3nt: TGTGCCAGCAGCCCGACGAGGCTGTTCAATACGCAGTATTTT
len: 14; j_gene: TRBJ1-1; d_gene: TRBD1; v_gene: TRBV18; abundance: .; CDR3aa: CASSSGGRDTEAFF; CDR3nt: TGTGCCAGCTCATCAGGGGGTCGGGACACTGAAGCTTTCTTT
len: 15; j_gene: TRBJ2-1; d_gene: TRBD1; v_gene: TRBV7-9; abundance: .; CDR3aa: CASSAWDREGNEQFF; CDR3nt: TGTGCCAGCAGCGCATGGGACAGGGAGGGCAATGAGCAGTTCTTC
len: 14; j_gene: TRBJ1-2; d_gene: TRBD1; v_gene: TRBV5-1; abundance: few; CDR3aa: CASSLTGAYYGYTF; CDR3nt: TGCGCCAGCAGCTTGACAGGGGCGTACTATGGCTACACCTTC
len: 15; j_gene: TRBJ1-1; d_gene: .; v_gene: TRBV6-5; abundance: .; CDR3aa: CASSYRGQRNTEAFF; CDR3nt: TGTGCCAGCAGTTACCGCGGACAGAGGAACACTGAAGCTTTCTTT
len: 14; j_gene: TRBJ2-7; d_gene: .; v_gene: TRBV11-2; abundance: .; CDR3aa: CASSLSDRTYEQYF; CDR3nt: TGTGCCAGCAGCCTTTCGGACAGAACCTACGAGCAGTACTTC
len: 15; j_gene: TRBJ1-2; d_gene: .; v_gene: TRBV19; abundance: .; CDR3aa: CASSSRVTVIYGYTF; CDR3nt: TGTGCCAGTAGTAGCAGGGTGACAGTCATCTATGGCTACACCTTC
len: 16; j_gene: TRBJ2-7; d_gene: .; v_gene: TRBV28; abundance: .; CDR3aa: CASSQTTGSSPYEQYF; CDR3nt: TGTGCCAGCAGCCAGACTACAGGGTCAAGTCCGTACGAGCAGTACTTC
len: 13; j_gene: TRBJ2-3; d_gene: .; v_gene: TRBV9; abundance: .; CDR3aa: CASSTSQLDTQYF; CDR3nt: TGTGCCAGCAGCACAAGTCAGTTGGATACGCAGTATTTT
len: 13; j_gene: TRBJ2-5; d_gene: .; v_gene: TRBV11-3; abundance: .; CDR3aa: CASGRGGQETQYF; CDR3nt: TGTGCCAGCGGTCGGGGAGGACAAGAGACCCAGTACTTC